This record covers a single TCR beta chain. The antigen is unknown. The PCR used 60 Vbeta and 13 Jbeta primers. Sequencing used immunoSEQ multiplex PCR; TCRdb keeps in-frame clones, though not all of them. The sample lists 140,000 to 150,000 clones; approximately 82% were seen once. CDR3 size: 13 residues. Trimming at V came to 5 bases and at J to 4 bases, leaving 4 bases not matched to a gene. Germline CDR1 SGHTS, CDR2 YDEGEE. The data stem from a study of cytomegalovirus exposure and HLA in healthy donors. At the level of the study: A data release that came early held some 84 million unique TCRs from HLA-typed donors. Whole-study findings and limits: A later analysis found most CMV-associated TCR beta chains apparently HLA-restricted.

The receptor was derived from a woman aged 60-70 years in good health and CMV-seropositive. The sample was PBMCs. V is TRBV5-8 and J is TRBJ1-1, with TRBD1 matching 8 bases. The CDR3 region is CASRYTGGTEAFF. Written as DNA, the CDR3 is TGTGCCAGCAGGTACACAGGGGGCACTGAAGCTTTCTTT.